The 18 T cell receptor beta chains given below trace back to one sample, sequenced in a study of cytomegalovirus exposure and HLA in healthy donors listed by TCRdb under 2017. Library preparation used the immunoSEQ multiplex PCR assay. For the multiplex PCR, a mixture combining 60 forward primers for TCR Vbeta segments and 13 reverse primers for TCR Jbeta segments was used. The table was pulled from immuneACCESS by TCRdb, which kept in-frame rearrangements only. Such tables lose some clones; where checked, under half of the loss comes from unresolved V genes, and the rest has no known cause. This sample lists under 200,000 clones; approximately 84% were detected once. The ten largest clones take up about 2.6% of the sample. The sequencing input was PBMCs. The receptor set was obtained from a woman in her forties or fifties in good health and CMV-seropositive.

Only one count was recorded for this clone. This rearrangement joins TRBV10-3 to TRBJ1-2; D is perhaps TRBD1 (6 bases). The CDR3 runs 15 residues. Deletions cut 6 bases from V and 1 base from J, with 15 bases between. CDR1 is ENHRY and CDR2 is SYGVKD in the germline V gene. The CDR3 sequence: CAISNRNRDNYGYTF. CDR3 nucleotide sequence: TGTGCCATCAGCAATAGAAACAGGGATAACTATGGCTACACCTTC.

The V gene is TRBV4-1, the J gene TRBJ2-3; D is possibly TRBD1 (6 bases). The germline gives CDR1 MGHRA, CDR2 YSYEKL. The CDR3 length is 13 residues. Trimming cost V 4 bases and J 1 base, with 6 bases left between them. The DNA of the CDR3 is TGCGCCAGCAGCCGACAGGGCACAGATACGCAGTATTTT. This gives the protein CASSRQGTDTQYF.

This chain joins TRBV7-6 and TRBJ2-5; D unresolved. The CDR3 covers 12 residues. Trimming shortened V by 5 bases and J by 0 bases, and 4 bases separated the two germline ends. The V gene's germline CDR1 is SGHVS and CDR2 FNYEAQ. CDR3 loop: CASSAYQETQYF. The CDR3 DNA reads as TGTGCCAGCAGCGCGTACCAAGAGACCCAGTACTTC.

V usage is TRBV19 and J usage is TRBJ2-5; no clear D. The better agreement between TRBJ2-7 and the DNA end casts doubt on the J call. Germline V CDR1 and CDR2: LNHDA, SQIVND (reference sequence). This CDR3 has 13 residues. The DNA of the CDR3 is TGTGCCAGTAGTATTTCACAGACCTACGAGCAGTACTTC. Protein sequence: CASSISQTYEQYF.

The V call is TRBV29-1, the J call TRBJ2-2; TRBD1 aligns across 8 bases. Germline loops: CDR1 SQVTM, CDR2 ANQGSEA. The CDR3 spans 14 residues. J gave up 0 bases and V 6 bases, and 3 bases lay outside the gene matches. CDR3 residues: CSVTTGANTGELFF. The DNA of the CDR3 is TGCAGCGTGACGACAGGGGCGAACACCGGGGAGCTGTTTTTT.

The chain recombines TRBV28 with TRBJ2-5; 8 bases are a match to TRBD2. The CDR3 sequence is 14 residues long. Germline assignment: CDR1 MDHEN and CDR2 SYDVKM. J was trimmed by 1 base and V by 5 bases; bases with no gene match: 3. The CDR3 region is CASSLRGGQETQYF. DNA for the CDR3: TGTGCCAGCAGTCTCCGGGGGGGCCAAGAGACCCAGTACTTC. The full variable domain, rest sourced from reference TRBV28 and TRBJ2-5, is DVKVTQSSRYLVKRTGEKVFLECVQDMDHENMFWYRQDPGLGLRLIYFSYDVKMKEKGDIPEGYSVSREKKERFSLILESASTNQTSMYLCASSLRGGQETQYFGPGTRLLVL.

This chain connects TRBV7-2 to TRBJ2-3; 7 positions match TRBD2. Germline trimming cut 5 bases from V and 4 bases from J; bases unmatched to any gene: 9. The CDR3 length is 15 residues. Germline-derived CDR1 and CDR2 are SGHTA and FQGNSA. CDR3 residues: CASSQTGRLADTQYF. The CDR3 nucleotides read TGTGCCAGCAGCCAAACCGGGAGGCTGGCAGATACGCAGTATTTT.

With respect to this clone: Its ends do not fully match the called genes, so a read error is possible. The chain is built from TRBV30 and TRBJ1-6, with D maybe TRBD1 (6 bases). This CDR3 has 15 amino acids. The germline gives CDR1 GTSNPN, CDR2 SVGIG (reference sequence). CDR3 sequence: CAWRRYQGSGSPPHF. CDR3 nucleotides: TGTGCCTGGAGGCGGTATCAGGGGTCGGGTTCACCCCCCCACTTT.

As DNA, the CDR3 is TGTGCCAGCAGGCGGGACTCCCGTTCCAATGAGCAGTTCTTC. Protein product: CASRRDSRSNEQFF. J is TRBJ2-1 and V is TRBV6-5, with a possible D match to TRBD2 (6 bases). V was shortened by 6 bases and J by 6 bases, with 15 bases between the two germline ends. CDR1 and CDR2 (germline): MNHEY, SVGAGI. The CDR3 is made up of 14 amino acids.

J is TRBJ2-1 and V is TRBV6-1, with D possibly matching TRBD1 (6 bases). V dropped 3 bases and J dropped 4 bases, with 25 bases sitting between them. The CDR3 consists of 19 residues. Germline V CDR1 and CDR2: MNHNS, SASEGT. Here the CDR3 DNA reads TGTGCCAGCAGTGATGCAGGGGCATACTCGCAATTGGGATACAATGAGCAGTTCTTC. The encoded protein is CASSDAGAYSQLGYNEQFF.

Relative to its sample, this clone is large. The sample holds other DNA sequences that translate to the same CDR3. The rearrangement joins TRBV4-1 to TRBJ1-4; D possibly corresponds to TRBD1 (6 bases). Germline V gene data show CDR1 as MGHRA and CDR2 as YSYEKL. CDR3 size: 16 residues. V lost 2 bases and J lost 4, with 14 bases in between. The CDR3: CASSQNSGHLNEKLFF. In nucleotides, the CDR3 is TGCGCCAGCAGCCAAAACTCGGGACACCTTAATGAAAAACTGTTTTTT.

The chain has TRBV5-6 and TRBJ2-5; D is perhaps TRBD2 (6 bases). CDR1 SGHDT and CDR2 YYEEEE come from the germline V gene. CDR3 length: 14 residues. The V gene lost 4 bases and the J gene lost 2 bases, with 12 bases spanning the gap. DNA of the CDR3: TGTGCCAGCAGCGTTCACGGACTACAAGAGACCCAGTACTTC. Translating it yields CASSVHGLQETQYF.

The chain recombines TRBV7-2 with TRBJ2-1; the match to TRBD1 covers 8 bases. CDR1 is SGHTA, CDR2 FQGNSA, per germline. The V segment lost 3 bases and the J segment 8 bases; nucleotides outside the gene matches: 9. The CDR3 loop spans 15 amino acids. CDR3 residues: CASSLRQGSWDEQFF. CDR3 DNA: TGTGCCAGCAGCTTGAGACAGGGGTCGTGGGATGAGCAGTTCTTC.

The chain uses TRBV29-1 and TRBJ2-7; 8 bases map to TRBD1. Unmatched junction bases numbered 9, after V lost 7 bases and J lost 4 bases. Germline V CDR1 and CDR2: SQVTM, ANQGSEA. The CDR3 has 13 residues. The DNA for the CDR3 is TGCAGCGCCGGACCGGGACAGGAGTACGAGCAGTACTTC. It is translated as CSAGPGQEYEQYF.

V gene TRBV7-2 combines with J gene TRBJ2-3, with D maybe TRBD2 (6 bases). Trimming cost V 5 bases and J 5 bases, with 14 bases left between them. CDR1 is SGHTA and CDR2 is FQGNSA in the germline V gene. The CDR3 has 14 residues. This CDR3 reads CASSPVGGVDTQYF. The CDR3 nucleotides read TGTGCCAGCAGCCCCGTGGGCGGGGTAGATACGCAGTATTTT.

DNA for the CDR3: TGCGCCAGCAGCTTGGCCCTTACAGCAGGGGGGAACACTGAAGCTTTCTTT. Its translation is CASSLALTAGGNTEAFF. V usage is TRBV5-1 and J usage is TRBJ1-1; 7 bases are a match to TRBD1. Germline-derived CDR1 and CDR2 are SGHRS and YFSETQ. Trimming took 0 bases from V and 1 from J; bases not matched to a gene: 9. There are 17 residues in the CDR3.

On this clone itself: Germline is not matched at one junction end, which may reflect a read error. This sequence joins TRBV7-9 and TRBJ2-7, with D maybe TRBD2 (5 bases). The germline CDR1 and CDR2 sequences are SEHNR and FQNEAQ (reference sequence). The CDR3 covers 14 residues. The CDR3 bases are TGTTCCAGCAGTCAAACTAGTATGTCCTACGAGCAGTACTTC. Its translation: CSSSQTSMSYEQYF.

The V call is TRBV7-2, the J call TRBJ2-3; 11 positions agree with TRBD2. The CDR3 sequence is 15 residues long. Germline trimming cut 5 bases from V and 5 bases from J; bases unmatched to any gene: 6. Germline CDR1 is SGHTA and CDR2 is FQGNSA. This chain's CDR3 is CASSLLAGALDTQYF. CDR3 DNA sequence: TGTGCCAGCAGCCTACTAGCGGGGGCCCTAGATACGCAGTATTTT. Full variable domain (remainder filled in from reference TRBV7-2 and TRBJ2-3): GAGVSQSPSNKVTEKGKDVELRCDPISGHTALYWYRQSLGQGLEFLIYFQGNSAPDKSGLPSDRFSAERTGGSVSTLTIQRTQQEDSAVYLCASSLLAGALDTQYFGPGTRLTVL.